The 14 T cell receptor beta chains given below trace back to one sample, sequenced in a study of beta chain features in type 1 diabetes. Since all of the isolated RNA was reverse transcribed, expressed TCRB transcripts were what got sequenced. Repertoires were generated with immunoSEQ multiplex PCR, while TCRdb's copy carries only in-frame clones and drops some. The profile shows 300,000 to 450,000 clones, roughly an eighth of them singletons. The sequencing input was naive CD4+ T cells from blood. These receptors were taken from a man between 18 and 29 years old in good health.

This clone was observed a handful of times. The chain recombines TRBV5-1 with TRBJ1-2; TRBD1 is a possible D gene (5 bases). CDR1 SGHRS and CDR2 YFSETQ come from the germline V gene. This CDR3 has 14 amino acids. Between the trimmed V and J ends, which lost 2 bases and 4 bases, there was a span of 12 bases. CDR3 amino acids: CASSFAGPRYGYTF. The CDR3 nucleotides read TGCGCCAGCAGCTTCGCAGGGCCCCGCTATGGCTACACCTTC.

This clone was seen more than once but under ten times. The chain carries TRBV5-4 and TRBJ2-7; 7 bases agree with TRBD1. Germline CDR1 is SGHNT and CDR2 is YYREEE (reference sequence). Losses at the gene ends were 4 bases for V and 4 bases for J; bases not matched to a gene: 8. The CDR3 is 14 amino acids. In DNA form, the CDR3 reads TGTGCCAGCAGCCGCGCCGGACAGGAGTACGAGCAGTACTTC. Translating gives CASSRAGQEYEQYF.

The V gene is TRBV20-1, the J gene TRBJ1-2, with D unclear. The CDR3 covers 11 residues. CDR1 and CDR2 from the germline V gene are DFQATT and SNEGSKA (reference sequence). CDR3 nucleotide sequence: TGCAGGGCCAGACGGAACTATGGCTACACCTTC. Protein sequence: CRARRNYGYTF.

The chain is built from TRBV10-3 and TRBJ2-1, with a tentative D call TRBD1 (6 bases). Per germline, CDR1 ENHRY and CDR2 SYGVKD. Trimming removed 3 bases at V and 1 base at J, with 13 bases between. The CDR3 sequence is 16 residues long. DNA of the CDR3: TGTGCCATCAGTGAACCACAGGGAATGTCCTACAATGAGCAGTTCTTC. Its translation is CAISEPQGMSYNEQFF.

Of note for this clone: At one end the junction does not follow the germline gene, possibly because of a read error. The chain employs TRBV19 and TRBJ1-1, with unresolved D. The germline V gene has CDR1 LNHDA and CDR2 SQIVND (reference sequence). There are 14 residues in the CDR3. The CDR3 here is CASSIRRANAEAFF. As DNA, the CDR3 is TGTGCCAGTAGTATTCGGCGGGCGAACGCTGAAGCTTTCTTT.

The CDR3 loop is CASREIRGPGGYTF. In DNA, the CDR3 is TGTGCCAGCAGAGAAATCAGGGGGCCTGGTGGCTACACCTTC. The chain links TRBV2 to TRBJ1-2, with TRBD1 matching over 8 bases. Germline CDR1 and CDR2: SNHLY and FYNNEI. With V trimmed by 6 bases and J by 7 bases, 10 bases remained unmatched. The CDR3 covers 14 residues.

The sample holds a few counts of this clone. The V gene is TRBV7-2, the J gene TRBJ2-7; D perhaps matches TRBD2 (5 bases). The germline V gene encodes CDR1 SGHTA and CDR2 FQGNSA. The V gene lost 1 base and the J gene lost 3 bases, with 13 bases spanning the gap. CDR3 length equals 15 residues. DNA for the CDR3: TGTGCCAGCAGCTTAGGGGTGGGAGATCACTACGAGCAGTACTTC. Its translation: CASSLGVGDHYEQYF.

This clone was detected only a few times. The J gene is TRBJ1-4, the V gene TRBV5-4; weak D call: TRBD1 (5 bases). The CDR3 has 16 amino acids. CDR1 and CDR2 from the germline V gene are SGHNT and YYREEE (reference sequence). Deletions cut 2 bases from V and 8 bases from J, with 19 bases between. DNA of the CDR3: TGTGCCAGCAGCTTAGCGCGCGGGGCGCAGGGAGAAAAACTGTTTTTT. This codes for CASSLARGAQGEKLFF.

The V gene is TRBV5-1, the J gene TRBJ1-1; D unclear. Trimming stripped 4 bases from V and 4 bases from J, with 11 bases between. The germline gives CDR1 SGHRS, CDR2 YFSETQ. The CDR3 is 13 residues long. This chain's CDR3 is CASSVTQSTEAFF. The CDR3 coding sequence is TGCGCCAGCAGCGTGACACAGAGCACTGAAGCTTTCTTT.

The chain couples TRBV4-2 to TRBJ1-5, with 8 bases lining up with TRBD1. V lost 6 bases, J lost 3 bases, and 7 bases stayed unmatched. Looked up from germline, CDR1 is LGHNA and CDR2 is YNFKEQ. The CDR3 has 15 residues. The CDR3: CASRPTGANNQPQHF. CDR3 bases: TGTGCCAGCAGACCGACAGGGGCGAACAATCAGCCCCAGCATTTT.

This clone was seen a handful of times. CDR3 sequence reads: CASSPLPGNLGYTF. CDR3 sequence (DNA): TGTGCCAGCAGCCCCTTGCCAGGGAACCTCGGCTACACCTTC. This sequence joins TRBV7-7 and TRBJ1-2; D may be TRBD1 (5 bases). CDR1 and CDR2 (germline): SSHAT, FNYEAQ (reference sequence). Trimming removed 5 bases from V and 8 bases from J, with 18 bases in between. The CDR3 extends over 14 amino acids.

The chain uses TRBV7-2 and TRBJ2-7; 8 nucleotides line up with TRBD1. The germline CDR1 and CDR2 sequences are SGHTA and FQGNSA. The V segment lost 6 bases and the J segment 0 bases; nucleotides outside the gene matches: 4. The CDR3 covers 14 residues. CDR3 DNA: TGTGCCAGCAGACAAACAGGGGGCTCCTACGAGCAGTACTTC. Translating it yields CASRQTGGSYEQYF.

This clone was observed a handful of times. The chain is built from TRBV6-5 and TRBJ2-7; perhaps TRBD1 as D (6 bases). This CDR3 comprises 14 residues. From germline, CDR1 is MNHEY and CDR2 SVGAGI. The germline V and J ends were trimmed by 6 bases and 4 bases, with 16 bases remaining between them. The CDR3 bases are TGTGCCAGCAGCTCGGGGCACAGGGCTTACGAGCAGTACTTC. Translation: CASSSGHRAYEQYF.

The gene calls are TRBV4-3 and TRBJ2-2; TRBD1 is a possible D gene (6 bases). CDR1 and CDR2 from the germline V gene are LGHNA and YSLEER. The CDR3 sequence is 13 residues long. The V and J ends lost 5 bases and 8 bases respectively, with 12 bases between them. DNA of the CDR3: TGCGCCAGCAGCTTTCGACAGGCTGGGGAGCTGTTTTTT. Translating it yields CASSFRQAGELFF.